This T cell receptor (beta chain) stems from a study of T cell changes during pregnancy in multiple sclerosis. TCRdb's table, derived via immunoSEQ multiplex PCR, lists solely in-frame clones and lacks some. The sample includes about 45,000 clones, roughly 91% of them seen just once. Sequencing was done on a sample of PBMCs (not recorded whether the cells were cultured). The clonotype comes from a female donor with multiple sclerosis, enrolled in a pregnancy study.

The CDR3 sequence is CASSDSKKKPSYEQYF. CDR3 nucleotides: TGTGCCAGCAGTGACAGCAAGAAAAAACCCTCCTACGAGCAGTACTTC. V and J are TRBV28 and TRBJ2-7; a possible D gene is TRBD1 (5 bases). From germline, CDR1 is MDHEN and CDR2 SYDVKM. V was shortened by 5 bases and J by 0 bases, with 17 bases between the two germline ends. CDR3 length equals 16 residues.